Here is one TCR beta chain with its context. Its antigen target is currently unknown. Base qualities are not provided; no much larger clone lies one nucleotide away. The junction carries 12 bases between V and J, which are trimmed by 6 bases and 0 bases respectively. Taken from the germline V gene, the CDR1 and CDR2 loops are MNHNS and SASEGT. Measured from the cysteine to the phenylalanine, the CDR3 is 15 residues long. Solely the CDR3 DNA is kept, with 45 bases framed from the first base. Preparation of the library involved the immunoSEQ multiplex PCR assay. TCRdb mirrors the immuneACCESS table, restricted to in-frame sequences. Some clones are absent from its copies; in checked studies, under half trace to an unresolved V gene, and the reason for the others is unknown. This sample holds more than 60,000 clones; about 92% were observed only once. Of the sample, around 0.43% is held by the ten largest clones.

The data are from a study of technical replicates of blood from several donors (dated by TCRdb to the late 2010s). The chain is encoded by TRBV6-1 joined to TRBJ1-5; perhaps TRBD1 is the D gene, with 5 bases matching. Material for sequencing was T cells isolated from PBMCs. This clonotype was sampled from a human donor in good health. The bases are TGTGCCAGCAGGGCGACAGCAAATAGCAATCAGCCCCAGCATTTT. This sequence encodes CASRATANSNQPQHF.